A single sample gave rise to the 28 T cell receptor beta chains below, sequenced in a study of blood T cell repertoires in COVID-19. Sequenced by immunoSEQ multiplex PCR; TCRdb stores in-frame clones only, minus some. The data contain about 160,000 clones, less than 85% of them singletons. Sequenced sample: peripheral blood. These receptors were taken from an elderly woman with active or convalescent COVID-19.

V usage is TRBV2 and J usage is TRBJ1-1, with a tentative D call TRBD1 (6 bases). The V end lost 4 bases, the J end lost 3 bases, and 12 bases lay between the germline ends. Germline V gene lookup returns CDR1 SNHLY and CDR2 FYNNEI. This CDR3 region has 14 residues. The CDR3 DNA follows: TGTGCCAGCAGTGCGGGGGGGCCGTACACTGAAGCTTTCTTT. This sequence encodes CASSAGGPYTEAFF. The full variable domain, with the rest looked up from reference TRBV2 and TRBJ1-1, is EPEVTQTPSHQVTQMGQEVILRCVPISNHLYFYWYRQILGQKVEFLVSFYNNEISEKSEIFDDQFSVERPDGSNFTLKIRSTKLEDSAMYFCASSAGGPYTEAFFGQGTRLTVV.

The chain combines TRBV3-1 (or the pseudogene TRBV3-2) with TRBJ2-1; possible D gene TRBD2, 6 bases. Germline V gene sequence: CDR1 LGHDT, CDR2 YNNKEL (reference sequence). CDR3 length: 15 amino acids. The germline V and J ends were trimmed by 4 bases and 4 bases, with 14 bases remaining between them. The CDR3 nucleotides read TGTGCCAGCAGCCTAGGCGGGACGGGGTACAATGAGCAGTTCTTC. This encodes CASSLGGTGYNEQFF.

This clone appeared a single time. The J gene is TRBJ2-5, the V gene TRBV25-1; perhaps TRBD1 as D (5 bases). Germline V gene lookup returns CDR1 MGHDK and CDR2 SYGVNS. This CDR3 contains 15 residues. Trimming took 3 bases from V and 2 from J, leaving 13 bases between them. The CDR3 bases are TGTGCCAGCAGTGATTCGGGCAGGGCTCAAGAGACCCAGTACTTC. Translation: CASSDSGRAQETQYF.

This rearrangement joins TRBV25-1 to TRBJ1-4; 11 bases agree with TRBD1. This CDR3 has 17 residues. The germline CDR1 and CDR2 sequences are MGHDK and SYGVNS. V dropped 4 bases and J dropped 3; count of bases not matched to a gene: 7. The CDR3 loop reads CASSARTGGASNEKLFF. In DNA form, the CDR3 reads TGTGCCAGCAGTGCCCGGACAGGGGGCGCATCTAATGAAAAACTGTTTTTT.

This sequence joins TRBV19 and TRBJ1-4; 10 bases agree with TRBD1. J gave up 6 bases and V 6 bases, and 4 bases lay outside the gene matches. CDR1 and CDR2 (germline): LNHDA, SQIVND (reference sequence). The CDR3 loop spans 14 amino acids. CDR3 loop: CASRFGTGDEKLFF. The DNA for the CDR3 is TGTGCCAGTAGATTCGGGACAGGGGATGAAAAACTGTTTTTT.

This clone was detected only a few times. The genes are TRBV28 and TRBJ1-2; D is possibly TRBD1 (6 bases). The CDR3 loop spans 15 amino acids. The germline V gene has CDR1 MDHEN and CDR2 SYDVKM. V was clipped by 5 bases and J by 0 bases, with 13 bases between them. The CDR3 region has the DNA TGTGCCAGCAGTCCCACAGGGTTTTCTAACTATGGCTACACCTTC. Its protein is CASSPTGFSNYGYTF.

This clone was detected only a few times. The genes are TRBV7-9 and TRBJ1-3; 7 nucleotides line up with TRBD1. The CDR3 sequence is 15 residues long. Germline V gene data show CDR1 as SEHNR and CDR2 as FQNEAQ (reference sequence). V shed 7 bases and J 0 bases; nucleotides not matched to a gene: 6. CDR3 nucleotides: TGTGCCAGCAATCCAAGGACAGGCTCTGGAAACACCATATATTTT. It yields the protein CASNPRTGSGNTIYF.

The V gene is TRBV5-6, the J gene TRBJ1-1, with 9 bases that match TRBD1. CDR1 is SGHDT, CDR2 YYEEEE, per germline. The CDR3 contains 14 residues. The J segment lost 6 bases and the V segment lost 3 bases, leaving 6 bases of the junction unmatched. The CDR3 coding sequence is TGTGCCAGCAGCTCGGGACAGGGCGGCGCTGAAGCTTTCTTT. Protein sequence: CASSSGQGGAEAFF.

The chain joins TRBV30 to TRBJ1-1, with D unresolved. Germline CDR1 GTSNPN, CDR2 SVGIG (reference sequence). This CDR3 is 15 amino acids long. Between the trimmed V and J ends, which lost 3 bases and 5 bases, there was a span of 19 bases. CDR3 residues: CAWRSWRVVETEAFF. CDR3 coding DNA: TGTGCCTGGAGATCTTGGAGGGTTGTCGAGACTGAAGCTTTCTTT. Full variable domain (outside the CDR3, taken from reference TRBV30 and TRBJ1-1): SQTIHQWPATLVQPVGSPLSLECTVEGTSNPNLYWYRQAAGRGLQLLFYSVGIGQISSEVPQNLSASRPQDRQFILSSKKLLLSDSGFYLCAWRSWRVVETEAFFGQGTRLTVV.

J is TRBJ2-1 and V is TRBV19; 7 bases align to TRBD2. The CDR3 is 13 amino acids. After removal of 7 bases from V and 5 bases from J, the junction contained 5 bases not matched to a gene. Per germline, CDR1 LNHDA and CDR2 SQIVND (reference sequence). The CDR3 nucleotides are TGTGCCAGTAAAGGAGCGGGGCACAATGAGCAGTTCTTC. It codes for CASKGAGHNEQFF.

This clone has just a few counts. CDR3 coding DNA: TGTGCCAGCAACAGGACGCCTTCCAATCAGCCCCAGCATTTT. Amino acids: CASNRTPSNQPQHF. The chain couples TRBV6-5 to TRBJ1-5; D is possibly TRBD1 (5 bases). The V and J ends lost 7 bases and 3 bases respectively, with 13 bases between them. The V gene's germline CDR1 is MNHEY and CDR2 SVGAGI. The CDR3 is made up of 14 amino acids.

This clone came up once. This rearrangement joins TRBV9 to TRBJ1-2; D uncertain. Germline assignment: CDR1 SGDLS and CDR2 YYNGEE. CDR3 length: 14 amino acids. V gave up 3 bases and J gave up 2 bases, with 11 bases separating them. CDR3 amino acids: CASSGRETNYGYTF. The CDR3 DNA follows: TGTGCCAGCAGCGGACGGGAAACCAACTATGGCTACACCTTC.

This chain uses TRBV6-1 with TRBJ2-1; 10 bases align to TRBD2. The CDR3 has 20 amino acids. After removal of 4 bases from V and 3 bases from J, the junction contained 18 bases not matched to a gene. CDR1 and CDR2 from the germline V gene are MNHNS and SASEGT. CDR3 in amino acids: CASSASSGRAYYIDYNEQFF. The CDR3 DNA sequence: TGTGCCAGCAGTGCAAGCAGCGGGAGGGCCTATTATATCGACTACAATGAGCAGTTCTTC.

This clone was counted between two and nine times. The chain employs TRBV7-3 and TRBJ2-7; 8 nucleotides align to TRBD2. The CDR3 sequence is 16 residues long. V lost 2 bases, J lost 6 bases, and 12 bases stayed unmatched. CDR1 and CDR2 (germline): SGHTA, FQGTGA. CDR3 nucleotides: TGTGCCAGCAGCTTAGCCAGCGGGAGCCCACCGGGCGAGCAGTACTTC. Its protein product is CASSLASGSPPGEQYF.

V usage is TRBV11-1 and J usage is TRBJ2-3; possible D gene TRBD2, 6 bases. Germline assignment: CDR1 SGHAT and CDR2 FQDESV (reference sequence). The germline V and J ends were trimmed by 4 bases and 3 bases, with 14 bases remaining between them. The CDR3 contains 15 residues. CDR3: CASSSRGEVTDTQYF. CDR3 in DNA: TGTGCCAGCAGCTCGAGAGGGGAGGTGACAGATACGCAGTATTTT.

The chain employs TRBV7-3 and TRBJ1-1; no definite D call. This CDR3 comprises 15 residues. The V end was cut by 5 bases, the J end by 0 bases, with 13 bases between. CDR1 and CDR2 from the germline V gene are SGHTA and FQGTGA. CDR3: CASSPGSGMNTEAFF. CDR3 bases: TGTGCCAGCAGCCCAGGAAGCGGGATGAACACTGAAGCTTTCTTT.

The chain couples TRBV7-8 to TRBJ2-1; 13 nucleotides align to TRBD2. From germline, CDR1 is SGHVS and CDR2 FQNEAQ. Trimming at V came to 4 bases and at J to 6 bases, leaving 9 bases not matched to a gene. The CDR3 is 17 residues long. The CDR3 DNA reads TGTGCCAGCAGCTCCAGACTAGCGGGAGGAGGGAGCAATGAGCAGTTCTTC. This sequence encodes CASSSRLAGGGSNEQFF.

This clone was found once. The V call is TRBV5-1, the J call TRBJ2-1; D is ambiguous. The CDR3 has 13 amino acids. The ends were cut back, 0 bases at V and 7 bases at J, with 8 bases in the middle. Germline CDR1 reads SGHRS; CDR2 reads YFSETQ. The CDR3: CASSLGFGNEQFF. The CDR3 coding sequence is TGCGCCAGCAGCTTGGGCTTCGGGAATGAGCAGTTCTTC.

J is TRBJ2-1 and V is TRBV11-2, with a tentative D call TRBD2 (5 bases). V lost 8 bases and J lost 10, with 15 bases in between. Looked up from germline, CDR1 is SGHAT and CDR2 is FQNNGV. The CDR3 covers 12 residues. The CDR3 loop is CASGVRVLEQFF. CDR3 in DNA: TGTGCCAGCGGCGTGAGGGTCTTGGAGCAGTTCTTC. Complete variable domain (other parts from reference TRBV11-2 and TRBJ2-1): EAGVAQSPRYKIIEKRQSVAFWCNPISGHATLYWYQQILGQGPKLLIQFQNNGVVDDSQLPKDRFSAERLKGVDSTLKIQPAKLEDSAVYLCASGVRVLEQFFGPGTRLTVL.

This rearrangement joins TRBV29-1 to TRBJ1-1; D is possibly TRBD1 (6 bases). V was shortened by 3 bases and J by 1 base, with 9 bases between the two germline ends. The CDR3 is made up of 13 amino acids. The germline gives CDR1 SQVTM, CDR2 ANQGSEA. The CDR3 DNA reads TGCAGCGTTGACCGGACAGCGAACACTGAAGCTTTCTTT. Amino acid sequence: CSVDRTANTEAFF.

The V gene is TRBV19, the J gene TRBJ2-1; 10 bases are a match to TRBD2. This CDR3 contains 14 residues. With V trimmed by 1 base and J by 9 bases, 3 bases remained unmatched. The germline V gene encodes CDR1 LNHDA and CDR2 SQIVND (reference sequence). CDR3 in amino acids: CASSIGLAGGEQFF. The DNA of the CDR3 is TGTGCCAGTAGTATAGGACTAGCGGGTGGTGAGCAGTTCTTC.

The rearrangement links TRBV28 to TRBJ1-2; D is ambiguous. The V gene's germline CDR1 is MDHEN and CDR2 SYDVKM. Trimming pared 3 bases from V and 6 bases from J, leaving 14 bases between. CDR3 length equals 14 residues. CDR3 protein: CASSLSRRENGYTF. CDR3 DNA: TGTGCCAGCAGTTTGAGTCGACGGGAAAATGGCTACACCTTC.

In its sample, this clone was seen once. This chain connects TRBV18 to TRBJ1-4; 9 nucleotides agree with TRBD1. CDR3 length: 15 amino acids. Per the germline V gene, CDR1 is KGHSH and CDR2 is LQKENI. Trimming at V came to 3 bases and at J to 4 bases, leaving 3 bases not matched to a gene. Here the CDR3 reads CASSPQGQGNEKLFF. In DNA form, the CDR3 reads TGTGCCAGCTCACCTCAGGGACAGGGTAATGAAAAACTGTTTTTT.

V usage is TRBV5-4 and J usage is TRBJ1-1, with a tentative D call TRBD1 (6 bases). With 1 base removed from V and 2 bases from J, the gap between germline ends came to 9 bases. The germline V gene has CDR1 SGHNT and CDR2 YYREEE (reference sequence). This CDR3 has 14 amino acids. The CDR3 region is CASSLIQGNTEAFF. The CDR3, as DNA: TGTGCCAGCAGCTTGATACAGGGAAACACTGAAGCTTTCTTT.

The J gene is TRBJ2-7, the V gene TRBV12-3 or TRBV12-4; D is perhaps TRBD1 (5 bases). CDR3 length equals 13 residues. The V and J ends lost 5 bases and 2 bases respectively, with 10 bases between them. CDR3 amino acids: CASSRPGPYEQYF. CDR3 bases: TGTGCCAGCAGTCGTCCAGGGCCCTACGAGCAGTACTTC.

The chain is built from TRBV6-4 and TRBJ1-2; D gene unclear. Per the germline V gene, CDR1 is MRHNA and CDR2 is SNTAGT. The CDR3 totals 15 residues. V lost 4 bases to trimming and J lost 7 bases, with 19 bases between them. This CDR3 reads CASSVGVGGRGGYTF. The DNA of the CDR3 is TGTGCCAGCAGTGTAGGTGTAGGCGGTCGGGGTGGCTACACCTTC.

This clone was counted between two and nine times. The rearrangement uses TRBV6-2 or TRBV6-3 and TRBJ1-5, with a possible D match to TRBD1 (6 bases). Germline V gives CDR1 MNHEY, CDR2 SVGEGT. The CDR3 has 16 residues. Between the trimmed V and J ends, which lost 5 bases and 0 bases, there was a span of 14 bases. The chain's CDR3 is CASSRTVGTSNQPQHF. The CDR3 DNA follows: TGTGCCAGCAGTAGGACAGTGGGCACTAGCAATCAGCCCCAGCATTTT.

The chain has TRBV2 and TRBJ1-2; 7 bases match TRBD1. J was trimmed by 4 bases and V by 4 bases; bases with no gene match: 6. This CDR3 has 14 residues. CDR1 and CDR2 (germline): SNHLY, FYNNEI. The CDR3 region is CASSGQGTGYGYTF. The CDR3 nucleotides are TGTGCCAGCAGTGGACAGGGAACAGGCTATGGCTACACCTTC.